The subject of this entry is one T cell receptor beta chain. Clones were sequenced by immunoSEQ multiplex PCR, and TCRdb holds only the in-frame ones, with some missing. The sample lists roughly 45,000 clones, about 90% occurring once. This entry belongs to a study of regulatory and conventional T cells in RAG deficiency. The sorted conventional CD4+ T cells were CD25-low and CD127-high, with genomic DNA sequenced. The CDR3 is 15 residues long. Deletions cut 3 bases from V and 2 bases from J, with 13 bases between. Germline CDR1 and CDR2: KGHSH and LQKENI. The sample also formed part of further work on regulatory T cells. Per that study: The PCR used 52 TRBV and 13 TRBJ primers. Regulatory T cells showed the strongest V-J pair restriction and V/J gene skewing among patient repertoires.

The sequencing sample was made of CD4+ effector T cells sorted from blood. The V call is TRBV18, the J call TRBJ1-2; D unclear. The clonotype comes from a human donor in good health. CDR3 sequence: CASSPRWEGNYGYTF. The CDR3 region has the DNA TGTGCCAGCTCACCCCGTTGGGAAGGGAACTATGGCTACACCTTC.